This T cell receptor (beta chain) was sequenced during a study of T cells in Graves' hyperthyroidism and ophthalmopathy. It was RNA transcripts that yielded the amplified TCR beta CDR3 regions. Researchers ran a first-round RT-PCR on the TCR CDR3 using the HTBI primer set. TCRdb used MiXCR to reprocess the multiplex PCR reads, holding one entry per CDR3 protein. The profile shows under 400,000 distinct CDR3 sequences, around 18% of them singletons. V lost 3 bases and J lost 6, with 9 bases in between. Looked up from germline, CDR1 is MDHEN and CDR2 is SYDVKM. This CDR3 is built from 13 residues. In its sample, this clonotype was seen many times.

The TCR originated in a woman aged 40 to 50 with Graves' ophthalmopathy. Sequenced material: blood. The chain has TRBV28 and TRBJ2-1, with unresolved D. The CDR3 region is CASSFLAPNEQFF. Written as DNA, the CDR3 is TGTGCCAGCAGTTTTTTAGCTCCCAATGAGCAGTTCTTC.